Below, 26 T cell receptor beta chains from the same sample are listed, as sequenced in a study of T cell repertoires in cytomegalovirus infection. TCRdb re-derived calls from the reads in MiXCR, one entry per CDR3 protein. The table shows about 830,000 distinct CDR3 sequences, with roughly 33% occurring only once. Their specific antigens are unknown. The material sequenced was cultured CD8+ T cells from PBMCs, taken from culture after CMV antigen stimulation. The receptors come from a human donor in good health (CMV status not recorded). Some clones in this sample may be carry-over from other donors' samples.

The chain links TRBV12-3 or TRBV12-4 to TRBJ2-7; no clear D gene. This CDR3 spans 13 amino acids. V was trimmed by 5 bases and J by 3 bases, leaving 11 bases between them. In nucleotides, the CDR3 is TGTGCCAGCAGTACCTCCCTGGGCTACGAGCAGTACTTC. Protein sequence: CASSTSLGYEQYF.

This clonotype was detected a few times. The V and J genes are TRBV7-3 and TRBJ1-1; tentatively, D is TRBD1 (5 bases). The ends were cut back, 1 base at V and 6 bases at J, with 12 bases in the middle. Looked up from germline, CDR1 is SGHTA and CDR2 is FQGTGA. The CDR3 consists of 14 residues. The CDR3 DNA follows: TGTGCCAGCAGCTTAAGTGGCAGGGCGGCTGAAGCTTTCTTT. This translates into CASSLSGRAAEAFF.

This clonotype was observed at least ten times. The rearrangement joins TRBV20-1 to TRBJ1-5; D gene ambiguous. CDR1 DFQATT and CDR2 SNEGSKA come from the germline V gene (reference sequence). With 3 bases removed from V and 0 bases from J, the gap between germline ends came to 9 bases. This CDR3 has 14 residues. CDR3 nucleotide sequence: TGCAGTGCTAGGGTCGGCAATAGCAATCAGCCCCAGCATTTT. Translated, it gives CSARVGNSNQPQHF.

A few counts support this clonotype. V gene TRBV5-6 combines with J gene TRBJ1-1; 9 bases line up with TRBD1. Germline-derived CDR1 and CDR2 are SGHDT and YYEEEE. Trimming removed 3 bases from V and 3 bases from J; junction bases left unmatched: 12. CDR3 length: 17 amino acids. The CDR3 reads CASSSPGTGFGDTEAFF. In nucleotides, the CDR3 is TGTGCCAGCAGCTCTCCCGGGACAGGGTTTGGCGACACTGAAGCTTTCTTT.

The table lists this clonotype with many counts. The gene calls are TRBV7-9 and TRBJ2-3, with D unresolved. Germline lookup yields CDR1 SEHNR and CDR2 FQNEAQ (reference sequence). V lost 5 bases and J lost 2, with 17 bases in between. This CDR3 spans 16 amino acids. The CDR3 is CASSLPSGVDTDTQYF. DNA of the CDR3: TGTGCCAGCAGCCTACCTAGTGGTGTAGACACAGATACGCAGTATTTT. The variable domain in full, completed from reference TRBV7-9 and TRBJ2-3, reads DTGVSQNPRHKITKRGQNVTFRCDPISEHNRLYWYRQTLGQGPEFLTYFQNEAQLEKSRLLSDRFSAERPKGSFSTLEIQRTEQGDSAMYLCASSLPSGVDTDTQYFGPGTRLTVL.

The table lists this clonotype with a few counts. The chain uses TRBV12-3 or TRBV12-4 and TRBJ1-4, with a possible D match to TRBD1 (5 bases). With 5 bases removed from V and 8 bases from J, the gap between germline ends came to 15 bases. This CDR3 has 14 residues. CDR3 loop: CASSPGAGREKLFF. The DNA of the CDR3 is TGTGCCAGCAGTCCTGGCGCAGGGCGGGAAAAACTGTTTTTT.

J is TRBJ2-5 and V is TRBV4-2, with 9 bases aligning to TRBD2. J lost 2 bases, V lost 0 bases, and 4 bases had no gene match. CDR1 LGHNA and CDR2 YNFKEQ come from the germline V gene. The CDR3 runs 16 residues. CDR3 in amino acids: CASSQESAGGQETQYF. As DNA, the CDR3 is TGTGCCAGCAGCCAAGAATCAGCGGGGGGACAAGAGACCCAGTACTTC.

The J gene is TRBJ2-7, the V gene TRBV20-1; 7 bases align to TRBD1. This CDR3 is 17 amino acids long. The V gene's germline CDR1 is DFQATT and CDR2 SNEGSKA (reference sequence). After removal of 1 base from V and 4 bases from J, the junction contained 16 bases not matched to a gene. The CDR3 reads CSARAPNRGPLSYEQYF. The CDR3 DNA sequence: TGCAGTGCTAGAGCCCCAAACAGGGGCCCCCTCTCATACGAGCAGTACTTC.

This clonotype occurred a few times. The chain uses TRBV10-3 and TRBJ2-1; 8 bases agree with TRBD1. The CDR3 sequence is 15 residues long. Losses at the gene ends were 2 bases for V and 2 bases for J; bases not matched to a gene: 2. Germline-derived CDR1 and CDR2 are ENHRY and SYGVKD. The CDR3 loop reads CAISEKTGAYNEQFF. As DNA, the CDR3 is TGTGCCATCAGTGAGAAGACAGGGGCCTACAATGAGCAGTTCTTC.

This clonotype was observed at least ten times. This sequence joins TRBV11-1 and TRBJ2-4; D is undetermined. V was shortened by 5 bases and J by 6 bases, with 17 bases between the two germline ends. CDR3 length: 15 amino acids. Germline lookup yields CDR1 SGHAT and CDR2 FQDESV (reference sequence). CDR3 nucleotides: TGTGCCAGCAGCCCCGCGTACGGACGACGAAACATTCAGTACTTC. Translating it yields CASSPAYGRRNIQYF.

The chain recombines TRBV6-2 or TRBV6-3 with TRBJ1-5; D unresolved. Germline V CDR1 and CDR2: MNHEY, SVGEGT. The CDR3 covers 14 residues. V lost 8 bases and J 1 base, leaving 12 bases between the germline ends. In DNA, the CDR3 is TGTGCCAGCCAAGAGACATCGAGCAATCAGCCCCAGCATTTT. Amino acid sequence: CASQETSSNQPQHF.

The chain has TRBV27 and TRBJ1-1; 7 bases are shared with TRBD1. This CDR3 has 16 amino acids. Germline CDR1 is MNHEY and CDR2 is SMNVEV (reference sequence). Trimming at V came to 5 bases and at J to 0 bases, leaving 9 bases not matched to a gene. The CDR3 DNA is TGTGCCAGCAGTGTACAGGGGCGGATTATGAACACTGAAGCTTTCTTT. It encodes CASSVQGRIMNTEAFF.

For the CDR3, the DNA is TGTGCCAGCAATTACCGGGACAGGGGTTACGAGCAGTACTTC. Residues: CASNYRDRGYEQYF. The V and J genes are TRBV12-3 or TRBV12-4 and TRBJ2-7; 10 bases match TRBD1. CDR3 length: 14 residues. Trimming removed 7 bases from V and 4 bases from J; junction bases left unmatched: 7.

A few counts support this clonotype. The CDR3 DNA follows: TGTGCCAGCAGTCCGGAGTCGAGGGCCCAGTACTTC. It codes for CASSPESRAQYF. The rearrangement uses TRBV12-3 or TRBV12-4 and TRBJ2-5; a possible D gene is TRBD2 (5 bases). The V and J ends lost 5 bases and 9 bases respectively, with 13 bases between them. The CDR3 runs 12 residues.

This chain joins TRBV15 and TRBJ2-2; 8 bases align to TRBD1. Trimming cost V 0 bases and J 2 bases; bases outside gene matches: 2. The CDR3 contains 16 residues. Germline CDR1 reads LNHNV; CDR2 reads YYDKDF (reference sequence). CDR3 bases: TGTGCCACCAGCAGAGACAGGGGGCCAAACACCGGGGAGCTGTTTTTT. It is translated as CATSRDRGPNTGELFF. Looking up the rest from reference TRBV15 and TRBJ2-2 gives the full variable domain: DAMVIQNPRYQVTQFGKPVTLSCSQTLNHNVMYWYQQKSSQAPKLLFHYYDKDFNNEADTPDNFQSRRPNTSFCFLDIRSPGLGDTAMYLCATSRDRGPNTGELFFGEGSRLTVL.

The CDR3 nucleotides are TGTGCCAGCAGTTACTCGGGACAGGGAGTCTATGGCTACACCTTC. Protein sequence: CASSYSGQGVYGYTF. The chain is built from TRBV6-5 and TRBJ1-2; 9 bases agree with TRBD1. This CDR3 is built from 15 residues. V was clipped by 0 bases and J by 4 bases; unmatched bases: 3. Per the germline V gene, CDR1 is MNHEY and CDR2 is SVGAGI.

The chain combines TRBV2 with TRBJ2-1, with 8 bases that match TRBD2. The germline gives CDR1 SNHLY, CDR2 FYNNEI. The CDR3 contains 15 residues. The J segment lost 8 bases and the V segment lost 7 bases, leaving 13 bases of the junction unmatched. The CDR3 DNA sequence: TGTGCCAGCACCTCTGGTGGCGGGGGGATGGATGAGCAGTTCTTC. It specifies CASTSGGGGMDEQFF.

This clonotype showed up many times. V is TRBV7-8 and J is TRBJ2-1; D possibly corresponds to TRBD2 (5 bases). The germline gives CDR1 SGHVS, CDR2 FQNEAQ. The germline V and J ends were trimmed by 2 bases and 1 base, with 12 bases remaining between them. The CDR3 length is 16 residues. CDR3 in amino acids: CASSLSSDSSYNEQFF. Here the CDR3 DNA reads TGTGCCAGCAGCTTAAGTAGCGACTCTTCCTACAATGAGCAGTTCTTC.

The sample holds one count of this clonotype. The rearrangement links TRBV6-5 to TRBJ2-1, with 8 bases matching TRBD1. The germline V gene encodes CDR1 MNHEY and CDR2 SVGAGI. The V and J ends lost 6 bases and 6 bases, in that order; junction bases with no gene match: 10. The CDR3 is 15 amino acids. Here the CDR3 reads CASRDREVGSNEQFF. The CDR3 coding sequence is TGTGCCAGCAGGGACAGGGAAGTTGGGAGCAATGAGCAGTTCTTC.

This clonotype was seen more than once but under ten times. The chain uses TRBV5-6 and TRBJ1-5, with unresolved D. Trimming took 0 bases from V and 5 from J, leaving 12 bases between them. The CDR3 has 15 residues. Per the germline V gene, CDR1 is SGHDT and CDR2 is YYEEEE. The chain's CDR3 is CASSLEGRPDQPQHF. In DNA, the CDR3 is TGTGCCAGCAGCTTGGAGGGTAGACCGGATCAGCCCCAGCATTTT.

The genes are TRBV12-5 and TRBJ1-1; D ambiguous. CDR3 length equals 14 residues. V was trimmed by 3 bases and J by 0 bases, leaving 8 bases between them. The germline gives CDR1 LGHNT, CDR2 FRNRAP. The CDR3 reads CASGLQQMNTEAFF. CDR3 sequence (DNA): TGTGCTAGTGGTTTACAACAGATGAACACTGAAGCTTTCTTT.

J is TRBJ2-4 and V is TRBV2; 9 bases are a match to TRBD1. The V gene's germline CDR1 is SNHLY and CDR2 FYNNEI. The CDR3 is made up of 16 amino acids. The V gene end was trimmed by 5 bases and the J gene end by 2 bases; junction bases not matched to a gene: 7. This chain's CDR3 is CASSQQGADPKNIQYF. The CDR3, as DNA: TGTGCCAGCAGTCAACAGGGGGCCGATCCCAAAAACATTCAGTACTTC.

The rearrangement uses TRBV12-3 or TRBV12-4 and TRBJ2-6, with a possible D match to TRBD2 (6 bases). The CDR3 is made up of 17 amino acids. Trimming took 6 bases from V and 0 from J, leaving 15 bases between them. The CDR3 sequence is CASRSPGLLSGANVLTF. The CDR3 nucleotides are TGTGCCAGCAGGAGCCCGGGACTCCTCTCTGGGGCCAACGTCCTGACTTTC.

This clonotype was seen repeatedly, ten times or more. The V and J genes are TRBV2 and TRBJ1-2; D gene ambiguous. This CDR3 has 17 residues. The V gene's germline CDR1 is SNHLY and CDR2 FYNNEI. V shed 2 bases and J shed 7 bases, with 23 bases lying between them. CDR3 DNA sequence: TGTGCCAGCAGTGAACAAATGAGACAAATTGTCCTGGGTGGCTACACCTTC. Amino acid sequence: CASSEQMRQIVLGGYTF.

This clonotype was counted between two and nine times. The chain has TRBV5-6 and TRBJ2-4; possibly TRBD1 or TRBD2 for D (5 bases each). In germline, CDR1 is SGHDT, CDR2 YYEEEE. V lost 2 bases and J lost 6, with 18 bases in between. The CDR3 is 16 amino acids. In nucleotides, the CDR3 is TGTGCCAGCAGCTTTGACGGGGCAGACCCGGGAAACATTCAGTACTTC. Translating it yields CASSFDGADPGNIQYF.

The rearrangement links TRBV10-2 to TRBJ2-1; the match to TRBD2 covers 10 bases. The germline V gene encodes CDR1 WSHSY and CDR2 SAAADI. This CDR3 has 15 residues. J was trimmed by 3 bases and V by 2 bases; bases with no gene match: 1. CDR3 DNA sequence: TGCGCCAGCAGTGAGGGGACTAGCGTCTACAATGAGCAGTTCTTC. Translated: CASSEGTSVYNEQFF.